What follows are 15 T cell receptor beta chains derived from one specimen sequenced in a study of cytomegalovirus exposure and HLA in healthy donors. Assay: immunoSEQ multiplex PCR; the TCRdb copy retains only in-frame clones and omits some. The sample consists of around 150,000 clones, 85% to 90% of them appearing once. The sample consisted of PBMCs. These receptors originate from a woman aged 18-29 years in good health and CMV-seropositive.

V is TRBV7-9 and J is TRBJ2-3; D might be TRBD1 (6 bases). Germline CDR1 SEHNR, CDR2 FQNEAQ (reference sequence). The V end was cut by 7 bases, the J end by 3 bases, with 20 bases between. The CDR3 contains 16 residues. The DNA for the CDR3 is TGTGCCAGCAACTGCCCAGGGGCTTCGTTAACAGATACGCAGTATTTT. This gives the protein CASNCPGASLTDTQYF.

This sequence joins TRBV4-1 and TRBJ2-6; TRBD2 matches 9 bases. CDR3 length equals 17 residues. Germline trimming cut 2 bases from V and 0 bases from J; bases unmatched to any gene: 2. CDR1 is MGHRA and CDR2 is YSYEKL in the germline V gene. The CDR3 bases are TGCGCCAGCAGCCAACCTAGCGGGAACTCTGGGGCCAACGTCCTGACTTTC. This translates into CASSQPSGNSGANVLTF.

The CDR3 sequence: CASSIQTGRYEQYF. The CDR3 DNA follows: TGTGCCAGTAGTATACAGACAGGGCGCTACGAGCAGTACTTC. This sequence joins TRBV19 and TRBJ2-7, with 7 bases fitting TRBD1. Germline V gene sequence: CDR1 LNHDA, CDR2 SQIVND (reference sequence). This CDR3 has 14 amino acids. V lost 2 bases, J lost 3 bases, and 4 bases stayed unmatched.

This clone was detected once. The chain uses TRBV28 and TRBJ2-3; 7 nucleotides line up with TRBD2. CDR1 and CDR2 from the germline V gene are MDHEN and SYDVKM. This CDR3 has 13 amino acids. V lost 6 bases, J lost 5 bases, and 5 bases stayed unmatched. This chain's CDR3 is CASRRLAGDTQYF. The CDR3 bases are TGTGCCAGCAGGAGACTAGCAGGAGATACGCAGTATTTT.

The CDR3 is CASSLSVEYNEQFF. The CDR3 bases are TGTGCCAGCAGCTTAAGTGTAGAATACAATGAGCAGTTCTTC. The V and J genes are TRBV7-8 and TRBJ2-1; D is undetermined. Germline lookup yields CDR1 SGHVS and CDR2 FQNEAQ. Trimming removed 2 bases at V and 4 bases at J, with 9 bases between. The CDR3 is 14 amino acids.

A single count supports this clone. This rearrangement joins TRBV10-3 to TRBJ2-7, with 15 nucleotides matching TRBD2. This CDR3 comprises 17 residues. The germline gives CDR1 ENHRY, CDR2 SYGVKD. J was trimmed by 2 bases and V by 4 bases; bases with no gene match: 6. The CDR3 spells CAISGTSGRGWTYEQYF. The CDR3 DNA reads TGTGCCATCAGTGGGACTAGCGGGAGGGGATGGACCTACGAGCAGTACTTC.

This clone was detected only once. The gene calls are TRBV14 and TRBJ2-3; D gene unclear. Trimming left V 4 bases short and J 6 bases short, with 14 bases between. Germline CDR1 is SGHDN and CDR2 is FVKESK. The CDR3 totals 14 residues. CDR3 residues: CASSPRLLSDTQYF. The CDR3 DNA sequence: TGTGCCAGCAGCCCTAGGCTTCTATCCGATACGCAGTATTTT.

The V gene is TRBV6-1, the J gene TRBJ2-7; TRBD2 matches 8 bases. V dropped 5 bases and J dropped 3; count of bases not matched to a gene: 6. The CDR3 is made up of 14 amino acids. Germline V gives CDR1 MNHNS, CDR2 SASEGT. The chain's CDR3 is CASSPGLDLYEQYF. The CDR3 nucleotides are TGTGCCAGCAGTCCGGGACTAGACCTCTACGAGCAGTACTTC.

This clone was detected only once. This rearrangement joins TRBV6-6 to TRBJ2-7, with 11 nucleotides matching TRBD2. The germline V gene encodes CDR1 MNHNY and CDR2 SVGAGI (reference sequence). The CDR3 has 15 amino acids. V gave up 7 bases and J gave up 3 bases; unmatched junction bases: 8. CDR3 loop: CASNPRLAGFYEQYF. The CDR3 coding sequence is TGTGCCAGCAACCCCCGACTAGCGGGATTCTACGAGCAGTACTTC.

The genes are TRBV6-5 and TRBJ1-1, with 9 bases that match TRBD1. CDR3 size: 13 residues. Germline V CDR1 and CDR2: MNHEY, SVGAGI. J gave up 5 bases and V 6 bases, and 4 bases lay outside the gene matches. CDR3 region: CASSQDRGTEAFF. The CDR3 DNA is TGTGCCAGCAGCCAAGACAGGGGGACTGAAGCTTTCTTT.

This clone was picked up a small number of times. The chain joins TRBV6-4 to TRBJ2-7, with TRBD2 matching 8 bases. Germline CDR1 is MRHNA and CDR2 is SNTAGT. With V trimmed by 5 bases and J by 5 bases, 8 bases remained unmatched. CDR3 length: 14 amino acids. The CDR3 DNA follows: TGTGCCAGCAGTCCAACCCGACTAGCGAACGAGCAGTACTTC. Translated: CASSPTRLANEQYF.

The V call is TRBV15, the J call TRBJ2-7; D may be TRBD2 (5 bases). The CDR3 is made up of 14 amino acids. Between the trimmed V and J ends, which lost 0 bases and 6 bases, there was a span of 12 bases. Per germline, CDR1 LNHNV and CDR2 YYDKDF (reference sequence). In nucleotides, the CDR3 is TGTGCCACCAGCAGAGATGGTCGAGGGCTCGAGCAGTACTTC. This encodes CATSRDGRGLEQYF.

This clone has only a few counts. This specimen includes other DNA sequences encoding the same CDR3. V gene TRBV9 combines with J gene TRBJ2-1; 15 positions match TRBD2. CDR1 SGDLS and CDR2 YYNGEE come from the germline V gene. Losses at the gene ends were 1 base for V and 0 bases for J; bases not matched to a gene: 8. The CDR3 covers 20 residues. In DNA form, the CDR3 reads TGTGCCAGCAGCGTAACTCCCGGGACTAGCGGGGGGAGCTCCTACAATGAGCAGTTCTTC. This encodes CASSVTPGTSGGSSYNEQFF.

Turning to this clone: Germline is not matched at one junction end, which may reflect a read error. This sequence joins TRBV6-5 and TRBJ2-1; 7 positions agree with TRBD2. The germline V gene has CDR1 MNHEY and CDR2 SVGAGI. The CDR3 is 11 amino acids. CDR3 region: CASSHRDYRVF. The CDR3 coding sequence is TGTGCCAGCAGTCACCGGGACTACCGGGTCTTC.

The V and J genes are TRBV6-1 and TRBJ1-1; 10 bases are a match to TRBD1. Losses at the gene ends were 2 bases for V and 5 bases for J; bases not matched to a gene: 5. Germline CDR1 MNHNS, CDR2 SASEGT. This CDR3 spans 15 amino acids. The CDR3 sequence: CASSERGQGSTEAFF. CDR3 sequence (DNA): TGTGCCAGCAGTGAACGGGGACAGGGGTCGACTGAAGCTTTCTTT.